These 22 T cell receptor beta chains were sequenced from one sample in a study of Graves' ophthalmopathy and Graves' hyperthyroidism. From RNA, the CDR3 regions of TCR beta chains were amplified and sequenced. In the first round, RT-PCR was carried out with HTBI primers, and a multiplex PCR formed the second round. TCRdb re-derived calls from the multiplex PCR reads in MiXCR, one entry per CDR3 protein. The table has around 1.1 million distinct CDR3 sequences, 35% to 40% seen once. Specimen: peripheral blood or thyroid tissue (not recorded which). Receptors originate from an adult man with Graves' hyperthyroidism.

In its sample, this clonotype was seen a few times. The rearrangement links TRBV4-1 to TRBJ2-7, with 11 bases lining up with TRBD2. Germline assignment: CDR1 MGHRA and CDR2 YSYEKL. The CDR3 length is 16 residues. The ends lost 0 bases at V and 3 bases at J; junction bases unmatched: 4. CDR3 residues: CASSQDIAGGLYEQYF. CDR3 in DNA: TGCGCCAGCAGCCAAGATATAGCGGGAGGGCTCTACGAGCAGTACTTC.

CDR3 amino acids: CAISHTRNYGYTF. CDR3 DNA: TGTGCCATCAGTCACACAAGAAACTATGGCTACACCTTC. J is TRBJ1-2 and V is TRBV10-3; D is unresolved. The CDR3 totals 13 residues. Germline V CDR1 and CDR2: ENHRY, SYGVKD. V shed 5 bases and J shed 2 bases, with 9 bases lying between them.

The chain employs TRBV6-2 or TRBV6-3 and TRBJ1-6, with 8 positions matching TRBD1. J gave up 8 bases and V 8 bases, and 5 bases lay outside the gene matches. The CDR3 is made up of 13 amino acids. Germline loops: CDR1 MNHEY, CDR2 SVGEGT. DNA for the CDR3: TGTGCCAGCTCTGACAGGGGTGATTCACCCCTCCACTTT. Translating it yields CASSDRGDSPLHF.

This clonotype was seen ten or more times. The chain employs TRBV7-2 and TRBJ2-7; D possibly corresponds to TRBD2 (6 bases). The CDR3 extends over 14 amino acids. CDR1 is SGHTA, CDR2 FQGNSA, per germline. V lost 6 bases and J lost 3, with 15 bases in between. CDR3 amino acids: CASRGVGLLYEQYF. In nucleotides, the CDR3 is TGTGCCAGCAGGGGAGTTGGACTACTCTACGAGCAGTACTTC.

The chain carries TRBV29-1 and TRBJ2-6, with a weak D call TRBD1 (6 bases). CDR1 is SQVTM, CDR2 ANQGSEA, per germline. The CDR3 spans 13 residues. The V end lost 8 bases, the J end lost 2 bases, and 10 bases lay between the germline ends. The chain's CDR3 is CSSPGAGANVLTF. The CDR3 nucleotides are TGCAGCTCACCAGGGGCTGGGGCCAACGTCCTGACTTTC.

The chain links TRBV29-1 to TRBJ1-4; D may be TRBD1 (5 bases). Trimming pared 6 bases from V and 0 bases from J, leaving 11 bases between. The CDR3 runs to 14 residues. Germline V CDR1 and CDR2: SQVTM, ANQGSEA. CDR3 coding DNA: TGCAGCGTAGCCGGGGGAACAACTAATGAAAAACTGTTTTTT. It encodes CSVAGGTTNEKLFF. Using reference TRBV29-1 and TRBJ1-4 for the parts outside the CDR3, the full variable domain is SAVISQKPSRDICQRGTSLTIQCQVDSQVTMMFWYRQQPGQSLTLIATANQGSEATYESGFVIDKFPISRPNLTFSTLTVSNMSPEDSSIYLCSVAGGTTNEKLFFGSGTQLSVL.

Points on this clonotype: The germline gene is not matched at one end of the junction; a read error may be the cause. The chain uses TRBV7-9 and TRBJ2-6; 12 bases are a match to TRBD1. CDR3 length: 15 residues. CDR1 and CDR2 from the germline V gene are SEHNR and FQNEAQ (reference sequence). Here the CDR3 reads CASSDLGQGAYVLTF. In nucleotides, the CDR3 is TGTGCCAGCAGCGATTTGGGACAGGGGGCCTACGTCCTGACTTTC.

V and J are TRBV7-9 and TRBJ1-2; a weak D match, TRBD1 (6 bases). Trimming pared 4 bases from V and 10 bases from J, leaving 13 bases between. CDR3 length: 12 amino acids. Per the germline V gene, CDR1 is SEHNR and CDR2 is FQNEAQ (reference sequence). In DNA, the CDR3 is TGTGCCAGCAGCTCCAGGACAGATGCCTACACCTTC. Amino acid sequence: CASSSRTDAYTF.

This clonotype was observed many times. This chain links TRBV9 with TRBJ2-7; TRBD2 matches 7 bases. The J segment lost 2 bases and the V segment lost 2 bases, leaving 10 bases of the junction unmatched. Germline V gene data show CDR1 as SGDLS and CDR2 as YYNGEE. The length of the CDR3 is 16 residues. CDR3 coding DNA: TGTGCCAGCAGCGTTGGGACGGCGGGAGCCCCCTACGAGCAGTACTTC. This codes for CASSVGTAGAPYEQYF.

This clonotype was recorded only once. The chain couples TRBV27 to TRBJ1-5; D ambiguous. V was trimmed by 8 bases and J by 5 bases, leaving 13 bases between them. CDR1 and CDR2 (germline): MNHEY, SMNVEV (reference sequence). CDR3 length: 13 amino acids. For the CDR3, the DNA is TGTGCCAGCCGGGCGGCCCGGTATCAGCCCCAGCATTTT. Translated: CASRAARYQPQHF.

This rearrangement joins TRBV11-2 to TRBJ2-7; 8 bases fit TRBD2. Per the germline V gene, CDR1 is SGHAT and CDR2 is FQNNGV. This CDR3 spans 17 amino acids. V shed 6 bases, J shed 3 bases, and the junction held 16 bases outside the gene matches. The CDR3 protein is CASSTSSDLAGVYEQYF. The CDR3 DNA reads as TGTGCCAGCAGTACCTCTTCTGATCTAGCGGGTGTCTACGAGCAGTACTTC.

In its sample, this clonotype was seen many times. The J gene is TRBJ1-1, the V gene TRBV7-9, with 10 bases aligning to TRBD1. CDR3 length equals 17 residues. CDR1 SEHNR and CDR2 FQNEAQ come from the germline V gene (reference sequence). V lost 5 bases and J lost 1; bases outside the gene matches: 10. In nucleotides, the CDR3 is TGTGCCAGCAGCCCCGGGACAGGGGTCCGGGAGAACACTGAAGCTTTCTTT. Translation gives CASSPGTGVRENTEAFF.

The V and J genes are TRBV11-2 and TRBJ1-3; 7 bases are a match to TRBD1. Trimming at V came to 5 bases and at J to 5 bases, leaving 9 bases not matched to a gene. This CDR3 comprises 15 residues. CDR1 is SGHAT and CDR2 is FQNNGV in the germline V gene. CDR3 sequence: CASSLSGTDRNTIYF. CDR3 coding DNA: TGTGCCAGCAGCCTGTCCGGGACAGATCGAAACACCATATATTTT.

This chain's CDR3 is CASSYRQGAEQYF. CDR3 nucleotides: TGTGCCAGCAGCTACCGACAGGGGGCCGAGCAGTACTTC. The chain is built from TRBV7-2 and TRBJ2-7; 10 bases fit TRBD1. Looked up from germline, CDR1 is SGHTA and CDR2 is FQGNSA. The CDR3 has 13 residues. J was trimmed by 6 bases and V by 4 bases; bases with no gene match: 3. The full variable domain, its missing parts supplied by reference TRBV7-2 and TRBJ2-7, is GAGVSQSPSNKVTEKGKDVELRCDPISGHTALYWYRQSLGQGLEFLIYFQGNSAPDKSGLPSDRFSAERTGGSVSTLTIQRTQQEDSAVYLCASSYRQGAEQYFGPGTRLTVT.

This clonotype came up many times. The gene calls are TRBV11-2 and TRBJ2-5; the D gene is possibly TRBD2 (5 bases). V lost 3 bases, J lost 2 bases, and 7 bases lay in between. CDR1 SGHAT and CDR2 FQNNGV come from the germline V gene. The CDR3 has 13 amino acids. CDR3 bases: TGTGCCAGCAGCTTGCCGGGACAAGAGACCCAGTACTTC. Protein product: CASSLPGQETQYF.

This clonotype appeared many times. The chain couples TRBV25-1 to TRBJ2-5, with a tentative D call TRBD1 (5 bases). CDR1 and CDR2 (germline): MGHDK, SYGVNS. The V and J ends lost 4 bases and 5 bases respectively, with 11 bases between them. The length of the CDR3 is 13 residues. CDR3 in amino acids: CASSAYPGETQYF. DNA for the CDR3: TGTGCCAGCAGTGCCTACCCAGGGGAGACCCAGTACTTC.

This clonotype was detected ten times or more. The chain couples TRBV6-5 to TRBJ1-2; 8 bases are shared with TRBD1. The CDR3 is 12 amino acids. Germline V gene sequence: CDR1 MNHEY, CDR2 SVGAGI. J was trimmed by 5 bases and V by 10 bases; bases with no gene match: 6. CDR3 region: CAIKDREYGYTF. The CDR3 coding sequence is TGTGCCATCAAGGACAGGGAGTATGGCTACACCTTC.

This clonotype occurred many times. This chain uses TRBV2 with TRBJ2-5, with 8 nucleotides matching TRBD2. Germline V CDR1 and CDR2: SNHLY, FYNNEI. The V segment lost 4 bases and the J segment 1 base; nucleotides outside the gene matches: 2. The CDR3 contains 14 residues. CDR3 region: CASSVGTSQETQYF. CDR3 nucleotide sequence: TGTGCCAGCAGTGTAGGGACTAGCCAAGAGACCCAGTACTTC.

The chain couples TRBV9 to TRBJ2-2; possible D gene TRBD1, 6 bases. Germline assignment: CDR1 SGDLS and CDR2 YYNGEE. The CDR3 sequence is 16 residues long. The V end lost 0 bases, the J end lost 6 bases, and 15 bases lay between the germline ends. CDR3 protein: CASSVAGQTGAGELFF. The CDR3 DNA sequence: TGTGCCAGCAGCGTAGCTGGACAGACTGGGGCCGGGGAGCTGTTTTTT. Filled out from reference TRBV9 and TRBJ2-2, the complete variable domain reads DSGVTQTPKHLITATGQRVTLRCSPRSGDLSVYWYQQSLDQGLQFLIQYYNGEERAKGNILERFSAQQFPDLHSELNLSSLELGDSALYFCASSVAGQTGAGELFFGEGSRLTVL.

This clonotype was seen more than once but under ten times. The rearrangement uses TRBV10-3 and TRBJ1-2, with a possible D match to TRBD1 (5 bases). The CDR3 contains 13 residues. The ends were cut back, 11 bases at V and 0 bases at J, with 13 bases in the middle. CDR1 is ENHRY and CDR2 is SYGVKD in the germline V gene. CDR3 nucleotides: TGTGCCTTGACAGCAGATCCTAACTATGGCTACACCTTC. It translates to CALTADPNYGYTF.

The table lists this clonotype with many counts. The J gene is TRBJ2-7, the V gene TRBV7-6; no definite D call. Germline assignment: CDR1 SGHVS and CDR2 FNYEAQ. Trimming took off 2 bases at V and 5 bases at J, with 7 bases between the two ends. The CDR3 has 12 residues. CDR3 nucleotides: TGTGCCAGCAGCTTACTCGAGGACGAGCAGTACTTC. Translating it yields CASSLLEDEQYF.

The chain joins TRBV6-5 to TRBJ2-2, with 10 bases fitting TRBD1. CDR1 MNHEY and CDR2 SVGAGI come from the germline V gene. The CDR3 is 15 amino acids. The V gene end was trimmed by 0 bases and the J gene end by 6 bases; junction bases not matched to a gene: 1. The CDR3 nucleotides read TGTGCCAGCAGTTACTCAGGGACAGGGGCCGGGGAGCTGTTTTTT. Its translation: CASSYSGTGAGELFF.